The clone carrying this T cell receptor beta chain was detected a few times. The source of the sample is a study of blood T cells in healthy people across ages. CDR1 is LGHNA, CDR2 YSLEER, per germline. The CDR3 has 17 residues. V dropped 0 bases and J dropped 6; count of bases not matched to a gene: 9. Sample-barcoded 5' priming and a J-beta primer mix drove a second PCR of about 7 to 11 cycles. A single record per CDR3 protein comes from TCRdb applying MiXCR to the 5' RACE reads. This table has about 760,000 distinct CDR3 sequences, roughly 25% appearing once. In addition, the sample was reused for a study of T cells of mothers and their children.

Sequenced material: blood. The chain uses TRBV4-3 and TRBJ2-2; the match to TRBD2 covers 8 bases. This receptor was taken from a boy aged 5-17 years in good health. The chain's CDR3 is CASSQDSDGGAAGELFF. CDR3 bases: TGCGCCAGCAGCCAAGATTCGGACGGGGGGGCCGCCGGGGAGCTGTTTTTT.